One sample yielded the 30 T cell receptor beta chains listed below, sequenced in a study of identical twins. In TCRdb, the 5' RACE reads were re-called with MiXCR into one record per CDR3 protein. The sample shows more than 1.5 million distinct CDR3 sequences, around 33% of them seen only once. Specimen: cord blood. These receptors came from a newborn girl in good health.

This clonotype was seen ten or more times. The chain joins TRBV10-3 to TRBJ2-5, with 7 bases aligning to TRBD2. This CDR3 has 16 amino acids. Trimming removed 0 bases from V and 5 bases from J; junction bases left unmatched: 9. CDR1 and CDR2 (germline): ENHRY, SYGVKD. CDR3: CAISESRTRKFETQYF. The CDR3 nucleotides are TGTGCCATCAGTGAGTCTAGGACTAGGAAGTTTGAGACCCAGTACTTC.

This clonotype was observed at least ten times. The chain links TRBV28 to TRBJ2-7; D perhaps matches TRBD2 (6 bases). The CDR3 runs to 14 residues. CDR1 is MDHEN and CDR2 is SYDVKM in the germline V gene. V dropped 10 bases and J dropped 7 bases, with 23 bases sitting between them. Here the CDR3 reads CATHPAGPIYEQYF. For the CDR3, the DNA is TGTGCCACCCACCCGGCGGGACCAATATATGAGCAGTACTTC.

This clonotype was recorded only once. This may arise from a read error, as a much more abundant clone is one base away. The chain recombines TRBV7-9 with TRBJ2-5; possibly TRBD2 for D (6 bases). Germline values: CDR1 SEHNR, CDR2 FQNEAQ (reference sequence). Trimming pared 0 bases from V and 11 bases from J, leaving 13 bases between. This CDR3 is built from 13 residues. CDR3 nucleotide sequence: TGTGCCAGCAGCTTAGCGGAGGGTTACGGGCAGTACTTC. Encoded protein: CASSLAEGYGQYF.

The V gene is TRBV7-9, the J gene TRBJ2-1; no clear D gene. The CDR3 totals 14 residues. CDR1 and CDR2 from the germline V gene are SEHNR and FQNEAQ (reference sequence). V lost 3 bases to trimming and J lost 2 bases, with 8 bases between them. The CDR3 sequence: CASSFAETYNEQFF. The CDR3 coding sequence is TGTGCCAGCAGCTTCGCGGAAACCTACAATGAGCAGTTCTTC. The entire variable domain, with the rest obtained from reference TRBV7-9 and TRBJ2-1, is as follows: DTGVSQNPRHKITKRGQNVTFRCDPISEHNRLYWYRQTLGQGPEFLTYFQNEAQLEKSRLLSDRFSAERPKGSFSTLEIQRTEQGDSAMYLCASSFAETYNEQFFGPGTRLTVL.

The V gene is TRBV7-9, the J gene TRBJ2-7; tentative D call: TRBD2 (6 bases). This CDR3 contains 15 residues. V shed 2 bases and J shed 6 bases, with 17 bases lying between them. The germline V gene has CDR1 SEHNR and CDR2 FQNEAQ (reference sequence). CDR3 coding DNA: TGTGCCAGCAGCTTAAAGTCGGGGGATCTGGGCGAGCAGTACTTC. This sequence encodes CASSLKSGDLGEQYF.

The table lists this clonotype with a few counts. The chain carries TRBV29-1 and TRBJ2-3, with 7 bases that match TRBD2. Germline CDR1 reads SQVTM; CDR2 reads ANQGSEA. This CDR3 region has 16 residues. After removal of 6 bases from V and 2 bases from J, the junction contained 14 bases not matched to a gene. CDR3 DNA sequence: TGCAGCGTCAGAAGGTGGCCTAGCGGACCCACAGATACGCAGTATTTT. Translation: CSVRRWPSGPTDTQYF.

This chain links TRBV14 with TRBJ2-5, with 8 bases matching TRBD2. V shed 3 bases and J 11 bases; nucleotides not matched to a gene: 20. The germline V gene encodes CDR1 SGHDN and CDR2 FVKESK. The length of the CDR3 is 17 residues. The DNA for the CDR3 is TGTGCCAGCAGCCAGCCTCGGGGGGGAGGCCTTTACAATGAGCAGTACTTC. Translating it yields CASSQPRGGGLYNEQYF.

The rearrangement links TRBV27 to TRBJ1-1; D possibly corresponds to TRBD1 (5 bases). V lost 5 bases to trimming and J lost 0 bases, with 13 bases between them. The CDR3 extends over 15 amino acids. The germline V gene has CDR1 MNHEY and CDR2 SMNVEV (reference sequence). The DNA for the CDR3 is TGTGCCAGCAGTAGCTCAGGGACGATGAACACTGAAGCTTTCTTT. It translates to CASSSSGTMNTEAFF.

This clonotype was picked up a small number of times. CDR3 in amino acids: CASSGDGPMNTEAFF. CDR3 coding DNA: TGTGCCAGCAGTGGGGACGGCCCCATGAACACTGAAGCTTTCTTT. The V and J genes are TRBV25-1 and TRBJ1-1; D possibly corresponds to TRBD1 (5 bases). The CDR3 is 15 residues long. From germline, CDR1 is MGHDK and CDR2 SYGVNS. Deletions cut 4 bases from V and 0 bases from J, with 12 bases between.

A few counts support this clonotype. The gene calls are TRBV12-5 and TRBJ2-3; 10 nucleotides align to TRBD2. Trimming took 0 bases from V and 3 from J; bases not matched to a gene: 0. CDR1 LGHNT and CDR2 FRNRAP come from the germline V gene. The CDR3 covers 15 residues. As DNA, the CDR3 is TGTGCTAGTGGTTTGGTACTAGCGGGGACAGATACGCAGTATTTT. As protein: CASGLVLAGTDTQYF.

This clonotype was recorded many times. V is TRBV12-3 or TRBV12-4 and J is TRBJ1-4; 7 bases line up with TRBD1. The V and J ends lost 7 bases and 7 bases, in that order; junction bases with no gene match: 21. The CDR3 is 18 residues long. The CDR3 region has the DNA TGTGCCAGCAACCAAGGGGGCAAAGCCACCCGCGAGGGTGAAAAACTGTTTTTT. This translates into CASNQGGKATREGEKLFF.

The chain combines TRBV7-2 with TRBJ2-3; D gene uncertain. Germline V gene data show CDR1 as SGHTA and CDR2 as FQGNSA. The CDR3 totals 14 residues. The germline V and J ends were trimmed by 0 bases and 4 bases, with 8 bases remaining between them. This CDR3 is CASSLARQADTQYF. The CDR3 nucleotides read TGTGCCAGCAGCTTAGCGAGGCAGGCAGATACGCAGTATTTT.

This clonotype was detected only a few times. V gene TRBV4-1 combines with J gene TRBJ2-1; 14 nucleotides align to TRBD2. Germline V gene sequence: CDR1 MGHRA, CDR2 YSYEKL. V gave up 5 bases and J gave up 5 bases; unmatched junction bases: 11. This CDR3 spans 18 amino acids. The CDR3 protein is CASSFHGLAGGVNNEQFF. CDR3 DNA sequence: TGCGCCAGCAGCTTTCACGGACTAGCGGGAGGCGTCAACAATGAGCAGTTCTTC.

This chain's CDR3 is CASSRHYRGQCSYNEQFF. The CDR3 DNA sequence: TGTGCCAGCAGTCGACACTACAGGGGCCAATGCTCCTACAATGAGCAGTTCTTC. V usage is TRBV6-1 and J usage is TRBJ2-1, with TRBD1 matching over 7 bases. With V trimmed by 5 bases and J by 0 bases, 13 bases remained unmatched. The germline V gene encodes CDR1 MNHNS and CDR2 SASEGT. The CDR3 sequence is 18 residues long.

This clonotype has a handful of counts. The rearrangement uses TRBV27 and TRBJ1-4, with D perhaps matching TRBD1 (5 bases). The V and J ends lost 2 bases and 7 bases respectively, with 20 bases between them. This CDR3 comprises 17 residues. Germline V gene sequence: CDR1 MNHEY, CDR2 SMNVEV (reference sequence). Here the CDR3 reads CASSLVGHRRYGEKLFF. DNA for the CDR3: TGTGCCAGCAGTTTAGTAGGGCACAGGAGATACGGTGAAAAACTGTTTTTT.

The chain links TRBV7-2 to TRBJ2-5; 11 bases fit TRBD2. The assigned J gene may be wrong: the sequence end matches TRBJ2-7 better. The CDR3 has 14 residues. Germline CDR1 and CDR2: SGHTA and FQGNSA. The CDR3: CASSRTSGSLEQYF. The CDR3 DNA reads as TGTGCCAGCAGCCGAACTAGCGGGAGTCTCGAGCAGTACTTC.

With respect to this clonotype: A read error may explain this, as a much larger clone is one base away. This chain joins TRBV7-9 and TRBJ2-5; D may be TRBD2 (7 bases). V was trimmed by 9 bases and J by 12 bases, leaving 14 bases between them. The CDR3 has 10 amino acids. Germline CDR1 reads SEHNR; CDR2 reads FQNEAQ (reference sequence). CDR3 sequence (DNA): TGTGCCAGAGGGGGACTAAGTAAGTACTTC. This codes for CARGGLSKYF.

In regard to this clonotype: The junction departs from germline at one end; a sequencing error may be responsible. The chain combines TRBV24-1 with TRBJ2-1; 9 nucleotides agree with TRBD1. Per the germline V gene, CDR1 is KGHDR and CDR2 is SFDVKD. The CDR3 totals 14 residues. The CDR3 sequence: CATSEQGQGNERFF. The DNA for the CDR3 is TGTGCCACCAGTGAGCAGGGACAGGGCAATGAGCGGTTCTTC.

This clonotype appeared a few times. The chain employs TRBV20-1 and TRBJ2-7; a weak D match, TRBD1 (5 bases). The V end lost 3 bases, the J end lost 2 bases, and 17 bases lay between the germline ends. The CDR3 runs 15 residues. In germline, CDR1 is DFQATT, CDR2 SNEGSKA (reference sequence). The DNA for the CDR3 is TGCAGTGCTAGCTGGACACGCCGGAACCCCTACGAGCAGTACTTC. This codes for CSASWTRRNPYEQYF.

V gene TRBV21-1 combines with J gene TRBJ2-7; TRBD1 reflects the table's D call only, with no check against the DNA. TRBV21-1 corresponds to a pseudogene. The CDR3 spans 18 residues. The CDR3: CASSSHETHRGLTYEQYF. CDR3 bases: TGTGCCAGCAGCAGCCATGAAACCCACAGGGGCCTCACCTACGAGCAGTACTTC.

This clonotype was seen more than once but under ten times. This rearrangement joins TRBV20-1 to TRBJ2-1, with 7 positions matching TRBD2. CDR1 is DFQATT, CDR2 SNEGSKA, per germline (reference sequence). The CDR3 is 13 residues long. The junction had 4 bases not matched to a gene; V was cut back by 1 base and J by 7 bases. The CDR3 DNA reads as TGCAGTGCTAGAGGAAGGACTAGGAATGAGCAGTTCTTC. Translated, it gives CSARGRTRNEQFF.

The V call is TRBV6-5, the J call TRBJ2-3; 7 bases agree with TRBD2. Looked up from germline, CDR1 is MNHEY and CDR2 is SVGAGI. Trimming removed 0 bases from V and 0 bases from J; junction bases left unmatched: 3. The CDR3 contains 16 residues. In DNA form, the CDR3 reads TGTGCCAGCAGTTACTCGTTTAGCGGGAGCACAGATACGCAGTATTTT. The encoded protein is CASSYSFSGSTDTQYF.

J is TRBJ1-1 and V is TRBV5-5, with D perhaps TRBD1 (6 bases). The V and J ends lost 4 bases and 4 bases respectively, with 14 bases between them. Looked up from germline, CDR1 is SGHKS and CDR2 is YYEKEE (reference sequence). The CDR3 runs 14 residues. The CDR3 reads CASSVGHRATEAFF. In DNA form, the CDR3 reads TGTGCCAGCAGCGTAGGACACAGGGCCACTGAAGCTTTCTTT. The whole variable domain, filled in from reference TRBV5-5 and TRBJ1-1, reads DAGVTQSPTHLIKTRGQQVTLRCSPISGHKSVSWYQQVLGQGPQFIFQYYEKEERGRGNFPDRFSARQFPNYSSELNVNALLLGDSALYLCASSVGHRATEAFFGQGTRLTVV.

This clonotype came up a few times. This chain joins TRBV20-1 and TRBJ2-7; 12 bases match TRBD2. CDR1 and CDR2 from the germline V gene are DFQATT and SNEGSKA (reference sequence). V dropped 2 bases and J dropped 2; count of bases not matched to a gene: 10. The CDR3 extends over 17 amino acids. CDR3 DNA: TGCAGTGCTAGAAGTGGGTCGCGACTAGCGGGGGCCTACGAGCAGTACTTC. Its translation: CSARSGSRLAGAYEQYF.

As for this clonotype: Relative to the germline gene, one junction end is altered; a read error may explain this. The genes are TRBV3-1 and TRBJ1-2; D is unclear. The CDR3 is made up of 12 amino acids. Germline lookup yields CDR1 LGHDT and CDR2 YNNKEL (reference sequence). The CDR3 here is CAGSQANYGYTF. DNA of the CDR3: TGTGCCGGCAGCCAAGCAAACTATGGCTACACCTTC.

The CDR3 sequence is CASSLMGQGRNEQFF. In nucleotides, the CDR3 is TGTGCCAGCAGTTTAATGGGACAGGGGAGAAATGAGCAGTTCTTC. This rearrangement joins TRBV12-3 or TRBV12-4 to TRBJ2-1; TRBD1 aligns across 10 bases. This CDR3 has 15 amino acids. J was trimmed by 7 bases and V by 2 bases; bases with no gene match: 5.

Ten or more counts support this clonotype. V gene TRBV5-1 combines with J gene TRBJ2-3; D is uncertain. Germline assignment: CDR1 SGHRS and CDR2 YFSETQ. Trimming shortened V by 4 bases and J by 1 base, and 7 bases separated the two germline ends. The CDR3 length is 13 residues. The CDR3 loop is CASSTGRTDTQYF. The CDR3 coding sequence is TGCGCCAGCAGCACGGGCCGCACAGATACGCAGTATTTT.

This clonotype showed up just a few times. The chain is built from TRBV28 and TRBJ2-3; the D gene is possibly TRBD1 (5 bases). The length of the CDR3 is 16 residues. Germline CDR1 and CDR2: MDHEN and SYDVKM. Trimming pared 3 bases from V and 3 bases from J, leaving 16 bases between. The CDR3 nucleotides are TGTGCCAGCAGTTTCCCAGGACACTGGGAAACAGATACGCAGTATTTT. Translating it yields CASSFPGHWETDTQYF.

The sample holds a few counts of this clonotype. The chain joins TRBV12-3 or TRBV12-4 to TRBJ2-7; D tentatively fits TRBD1 or TRBD2 (5 bases each). CDR3 length: 15 residues. With 3 bases removed from V and 3 bases from J, the gap between germline ends came to 15 bases. CDR3 sequence reads: CASSLGVGSGYEQYF. The CDR3 DNA is TGTGCCAGCAGTTTGGGGGTGGGGTCTGGCTACGAGCAGTACTTC.

This clonotype turned up a few times. CDR3 protein: CASSRTGAHIQYF. In DNA, the CDR3 is TGCGCCAGCAGCCGTACAGGGGCACACATTCAGTACTTC. V usage is TRBV4-1 and J usage is TRBJ2-4; 7 bases agree with TRBD1. The junction had 5 bases not matched to a gene; V was cut back by 4 bases and J by 8 bases. The CDR3 sequence is 13 residues long. Looked up from germline, CDR1 is MGHRA and CDR2 is YSYEKL.